This T cell receptor beta chain was captured by sequencing in a study of shared clonotypes between healthy human individuals (dated by TCRdb to the early 2020s). Context from the whole study: The cohort included a few men and a couple of women between 18 and 49 years of age. To estimate repertoire size and how much clonotype sharing occurs between individuals, the study deeply sequenced the blood TCR repertoires of five healthy adults. Libraries were prepared and TCR repertoires were sequenced by different laboratories using diverse techniques, in order to increase sequencing depth and limit assay-specific biases. Leukapheresis yielded between about 0.85 and 9 billion PBMCs per donor.

This clone was found many times. The clone's antigen remains unknown. No much larger clonotype is one base removed from it; base qualities were not supplied. The donors were healthy, HIV-negative adults who had no recently reported acute infections or vaccinations. Every donor was a Caucasian adult residing in Nashville, Tennessee, USA. For unsorted samples, about 90 million PBMCs were counted, and genomic DNA was extracted using the QIAamp DNA Blood Mini kit. Blood was collected by leukapheresis, and PBMCs were isolated by Ficoll-Histopaque density gradient centrifugation and then cryopreserved in liquid nitrogen vapor phase. V and J lose 2 bases and 0 bases, and a span of 14 bases separates them. CDR3 length: 16 amino acids, cysteine to phenylalanine. Just CDR3 DNA is preserved here, 48 bases in frame from base 1. CDR1 and CDR2 are drawn from the germline V gene: MDHEN, SYDVKM. What the study reported, not specific to this receptor: Only blood was sampled, and tissue TCR repertoires likely differ from those in blood. The genetic and exposure-history diversity represented was limited by the small number of donors. Pairwise subsampling led to the expectation that sequencing depth would affect the degree of clonotype sharing among donors.

Using the deep immunoSEQ assay, multiplex PCR amplified TCR CDR3 regions from genomic DNA. Extracted genomic DNA from each cell subset was spread evenly across all wells of several immunoSEQ 96-well plates, with each plate serving as a replicate. For unsorted PBMC, approximately 0.3 ug genomic DNA, equal to approximately 30,000 T cell genomes, was loaded into each replicate PCR. Ten immunoSEQ deep assay plates were used to sequence unsorted PBMC genomic DNA. Purified libraries were measured with a Qubit 3.0 fluorometer, size-checked on a Bioanalyzer 2100, and measured again with the KAPA Library Quantification kit. Each immunoSEQ 96-well plate was sequenced on its own single-read 150-cycle Illumina NextSeq 550 flow cell. The paper's processing steps were these. The immunoSEQ output contained only junctional sequences without quality scores, so filtering could not match that applied to full-length reads. Sequences were annotated with PyIR, a Python wrapper for IgBLAST v1.9, and V/J genes and CDR3 were assigned using IMGT germline references. Reads were removed for weak V/J assignments (E-value above 1e-6), missing CDR3, stop codons, out-of-frame junctions, or ambiguous translated residues. V3J clonotypes were defined as sequences sharing an identical inferred V gene, J gene, and CDR3 amino acid sequence. To compute the percentage overlap between repertoires, the number of shared unique clonotypes was divided by the size of the smaller repertoire. Richness of each repertoire was evaluated using RTK rarefaction, the Chao1 estimator, and Recon v2.1 estimates of unobserved clonotypes. What TCRdb holds here is the immuneACCESS table cut down to in-frame rearrangements. Part of the clones is not present; checked against another copy, under half of the missing clones reflect an unresolved V gene, and the others are unexplained. The V and J calls and clone size come from that table; D and trimming were worked out from the DNA. In this sample the table shows 450,000 to 650,000 clones, around 78% of which occur a single time. The ten top clones hold 9.5% to 15% of the sample.

The sample was PBMCs. The TCR was taken from a woman aged 40 to 50 in good health. Some clones in this sample may be carry-over from other donors' samples. The chain is made from TRBV28 and TRBJ2-7, with a tentative D gene TRBD1 over 6 matching bases. The CDR3 here reads CASSLRGQGSSYEQYF. The sequenced DNA: TGTGCCAGCAGTTTACGTGGGCAGGGGAGCTCCTACGAGCAGTACTTC.